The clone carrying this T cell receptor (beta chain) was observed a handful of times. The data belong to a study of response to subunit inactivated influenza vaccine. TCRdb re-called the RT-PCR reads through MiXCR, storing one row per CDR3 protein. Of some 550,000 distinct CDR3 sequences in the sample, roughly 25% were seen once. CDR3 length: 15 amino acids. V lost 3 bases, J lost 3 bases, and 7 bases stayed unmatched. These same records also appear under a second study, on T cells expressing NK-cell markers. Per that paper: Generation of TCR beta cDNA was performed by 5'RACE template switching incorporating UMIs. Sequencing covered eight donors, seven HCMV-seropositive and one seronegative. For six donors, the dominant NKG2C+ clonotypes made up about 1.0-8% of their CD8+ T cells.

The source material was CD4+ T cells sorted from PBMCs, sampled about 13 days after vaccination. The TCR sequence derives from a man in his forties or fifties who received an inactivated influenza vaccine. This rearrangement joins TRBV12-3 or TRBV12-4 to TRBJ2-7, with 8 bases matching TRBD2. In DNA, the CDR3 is TGTGCCAGCAGTTTCCGGACCGGGACTAGCTACGAGCAGTACTTC. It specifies CASSFRTGTSYEQYF.